This TCR beta chain was observed in a study of CD8+CD57+ T cells in acquired aplastic anemia (dated by TCRdb to about 2018). Regarding the research as a whole: Extracted DNA from sorted CD4+ and CD8+ cells averaged around 3.5 ug, ranging from roughly 0.19 to 27.4 ug. CD8+CD57+ expansion was defined as a frequency above the mean frequency observed in healthy subjects.

Ends trimmed: V by 9 bases, J by 10 bases; bases unmatched to a gene: 6. The CDR3 runs 13 residues from the cysteine to the phenylalanine. Of the read, only the CDR3 DNA is kept; its 39 bases are in frame from base 1. CDR1 and CDR2 were assigned from the germline V gene as SNHLY and FYNNEI. Patients chosen for sequencing had shown expansion of CD8+CD57+ cells by flow cytometry. Every patient had severe acquired aplastic anemia, diagnosed using the International Study of Aplastic Anemia and Agranulocytosis and Camitta criteria. At the time blood was sampled, none of the patients had received any therapy. In the study, sorted CD4+ and CD8+ blood T cells from patients with severe aplastic anemia and from healthy subjects underwent deep sequencing of TCR repertoires. In the USA, patient enrollment took place under clinicaltrials.gov protocols 00001620, 01623167, 00001397, 00071045, 00081523 and 00961064. Ficoll-Paque density gradient centrifugation was used to isolate peripheral blood mononuclear cells. Before DNA was extracted, CD4+ and CD8+ T cells were sorted using either FACS or magnetic beads.

The investigation overall reported the following: Twenty-nine CD8+ CDR3 sequences were found in both patients and controls but appeared to be highly expressed in patients and within the immunodominant clones of the patients. No significant difference in CD8+ Simpson's diversity was found between patients and healthy controls (P=0.060).

Genomic DNA served as template for TCR beta VDJ combination and CDR3 sequence profiling. TCR repertoire sequencing was run on an Illumina HiSeq 2000. Processing in the source paper ran as follows. TRBV/TRBJ rearrangement plots, CDR3 size and DJ length profiles, and Simpson's diversity index were used to evaluate the repertoires. The most abundant DNA sequence in the deep sequencing data was taken as the immunodominant clone. CDR3 amino acid sequences were checked for sharing across subjects and were also compared against the VDJdb database and published repertoires. Clones were called with MiXCR by TCRdb after fastp trimmed the public reads at Q25, and only in-frame beta chains were retained. When rows share a CDR3 protein, they turn into one entry using the most common DNA and genes. TCRdb's processing, not the study's, gives the V and J calls here. Counted in this sample were 200,000 or so distinct CDR3 sequences; roughly 53% of them appeared once. The ten most abundant clones make up 15% to 20% of the sample.

About this clonotype itself: What this receptor recognizes is not known. The input lacks base qualities; no much larger clone sits a single base away.

The rearranged chain carries TRBV2 and TRBJ2-1, and TRBD2 matches 13 of the central bases. This receptor was obtained from a human donor with aplastic anemia. The sample was sorted CD4+, CD8+, or CD8+CD57+ T cells (not recorded which) from PBMCs. CDR3 loop: CARGGLAGREQFF. The sequence in DNA is TGTGCCAGAGGGGGACTAGCGGGGAGGGAGCAGTTCTTC.